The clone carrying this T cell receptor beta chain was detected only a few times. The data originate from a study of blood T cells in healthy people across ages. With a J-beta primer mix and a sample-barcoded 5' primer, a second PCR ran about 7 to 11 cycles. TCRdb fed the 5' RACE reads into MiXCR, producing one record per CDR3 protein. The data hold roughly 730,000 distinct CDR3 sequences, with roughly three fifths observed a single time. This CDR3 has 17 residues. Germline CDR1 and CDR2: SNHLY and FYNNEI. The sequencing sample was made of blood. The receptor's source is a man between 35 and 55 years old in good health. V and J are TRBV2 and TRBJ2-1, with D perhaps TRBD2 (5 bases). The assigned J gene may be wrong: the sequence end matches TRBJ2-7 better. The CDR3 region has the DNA TGTGCCAGCAGTGAAATTGGTACTAGTGGGTCTTACAATGAGCAGTACTTC. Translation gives CASSEIGTSGSYNEQYF.